Listed below are T cell receptor beta chains from one sample, sequenced in a study of Ad26.COV2.S vaccination and SARS-CoV-2 variants. Sequencing was performed with immunoSEQ multiplex PCR; in TCRdb, only in-frame clones are kept and a portion is missing. The table shows some 640,000 clones, with 89% occurring only once. The sample consisted of peripheral blood, taken in a trial of Ad26.COV2.S vaccine versus placebo. These receptor sequences come from a person between 18 and 59 years old who received the Ad26.COV2.S COVID-19 vaccine or a placebo. The CDR3 runs from the conserved cysteine through the conserved F or W. A D gene is named only where the DNA matches it firmly. Size values are once, few and many counts, or a class for expanded clones, and some rows have none.

J gene	D gene	V gene	clone size	CDR3 DNA	CDR3 protein
TRBJ1-6	.	TRBV5-6	.	TGTGCCAGCAGCTTGGAAGGCTCACCCCTCCACTTT	CASSLEGSPLHF
TRBJ2-1	.	TRBV12-3/TRBV12-4	.	TGTGCCAGCAGTTTAAGCGGGTACAATGAGCAGTTCTTC	CASSLSGYNEQFF
TRBJ1-5	.	TRBV19	once	TGTGCCAGTAGTAGTTCCGGGGAGGGCAATCAGCCCCAGCATTTT	CASSSSGEGNQPQHF
TRBJ2-5	TRBD1	TRBV7-9	.	TGTGCCAGCAGCTTAAGACAGGGTTTAGAGACCCAGTACTTC	CASSLRQGLETQYF
TRBJ2-3	.	TRBV6-2/TRBV6-3	.	TGTGCCAGCAGTTATGGAGAGGTCTCCACAGATACGCAGTATTTT	CASSYGEVSTDTQYF
TRBJ1-3	.	TRBV6-6	few	TGTGCCAGCAGTTACGGGGGAAACACCATATATTTT	CASSYGGNTIYF
TRBJ1-3	.	TRBV30	.	TGTGCCTGGAGGAACGACAGGACCGGCGGAAACACCATATATTTT	CAWRNDRTGGNTIYF
TRBJ1-1	.	TRBV30	.	TGTGCCTGGATTACAGTGAACACTGAAGCTTTCTTT	CAWITVNTEAFF
TRBJ1-1	TRBD1	TRBV7-9	few	TGTGCCAGCAGCTTCCTCTTTGGTTTCGACAGGGACACTGAAGCTTTCTTT	CASSFLFGFDRDTEAFF
TRBJ1-1	.	TRBV12-3/TRBV12-4	once	TGTGCCAGCAGTTTCCGGGTGGTACGGGAAGCTTTCTTT	CASSFRVVREAFF
TRBJ1-4	.	TRBV11-2	.	TGTGCCAGCAGCACCCGTGGTGAAAAACTGTTTTTT	CASSTRGEKLFF
TRBJ2-1	TRBD2	TRBV5-1	.	TGCGCCAGCAGCCGCACTGCCGGGACTAGCGAGGGTGAGCAGTTCTTC	CASSRTAGTSEGEQFF
TRBJ1-6	.	TRBV4-2	few	TGTGCCAGCAGCCAAGATCCCCCGGGGGGCCTGAATTCACCCCTCCACTTT	CASSQDPPGGLNSPLHF
TRBJ2-7	.	TRBV18	.	TGTGCCAGCTCACCGGGGGGATCGAGCTACGAGCAGTACTTC	CASSPGGSSYEQYF
TRBJ2-7	TRBD1	TRBV11-2	.	TGTGCCAGCAGCTTAGGGGCCGGGACAGGTTTGACCGAGCAGTACTTC	CASSLGAGTGLTEQYF
TRBJ2-7	.	TRBV5-6	.	TGTGCCAGCAGCTTGGGGGCTCAGGAGCAGTACTTC	CASSLGAQEQYF
TRBJ2-2	.	TRBV6-4	.	TGTGCCAGCAGTGACTCGACAGCGGGCAACACCGGGGAGCTGTTTTTT	CASSDSTAGNTGELFF
TRBJ1-1	.	TRBV6-5	.	TGTGCCAGCAGTTACTCGAGAGGGGTCAACACTGAAGCTTTCTTT	CASSYSRGVNTEAFF
TRBJ2-1	TRBD2	TRBV5-5	once	TGTGCCAGCAGCTCCGGGACTAGCGGGGGGGCCCTCGAGCAGTTCTTC	CASSSGTSGGALEQFF
TRBJ1-1	.	TRBV3-1/TRBV3-2	.	TGTGCCAGCAGCTCAAACACTGAAGCTTTCTTT	CASSSNTEAFF
TRBJ2-2	TRBD2	TRBV7-2	.	TGTGCCAGCAGCTTAGGCCCCCTAGCGGGAGGGCCCGGGGAGCTGTTTTTT	CASSLGPLAGGPGELFF
TRBJ1-2	.	TRBV7-2	.	TGTGCCAGCAGCTTAGCTCCAGGGGACTATGGCTACACCTTC	CASSLAPGDYGYTF